Listed below are T cell receptor beta chains from one sample, sequenced in a study of Ad26.COV2.S vaccination and SARS-CoV-2 variants. Only in-frame clones appear in the TCRdb table, and some are missing; sequencing was by immunoSEQ multiplex PCR. The table includes about 370,000 clones, 75% to 90% detected once. Specimen: peripheral blood, collected in a trial of Ad26.COV2.S vaccine versus placebo. The receptor set was obtained from a person between 18 and 59 years old who received the Ad26.COV2.S COVID-19 vaccine or a placebo. The CDR3 runs from the conserved cysteine through the conserved F or W. A D gene is named only where the DNA matches it firmly. Some rows have no size entry. The others give once, few or many, or a class for an expanded clone.

J | size | V | D | DNA | CDR3
TRBJ2-1 | - | TRBV10-1 | TRBD2 | TGCGCCAGCAGTGAGGCCGGGACTATGCGCTACAATGAGCAGTTCTTC | CASSEAGTMRYNEQFF
TRBJ2-7 | few | TRBV5-1 | TRBD2 | TGCGCCAGCAGCTTGGTCGGTAGCGGGCGCGGCTCCTACGAGCAGTACTTC | CASSLVGSGRGSYEQYF
TRBJ1-1 | - | TRBV7-9 | - | TGTGCCAGCAGCTTACCGAGTACTGAAGCTTTCTTT | CASSLPSTEAFF
TRBJ1-2 | - | TRBV4-1 | - | TGCGCCAGCAGCCAAGTTGGAGACGCAGGTCGTAACTATGGCTACACCTTC | CASSQVGDAGRNYGYTF
TRBJ2-1 | - | TRBV20-1 | TRBD2 | TGCAGTGCTAGTGTGAGCGGGGGAAGTGAGCAGTTCTTC | CSASVSGGSEQFF
TRBJ2-7 | - | TRBV18 | TRBD1 | TGTGCCAGCTCCTTTGGACAGGGTGCCGAGCAGTACTTC | CASSFGQGAEQYF
TRBJ1-2 | - | TRBV6-1 | - | TGTGCCAGCAGTGAACAGGGCGGAATCTATGGCTACACCTTC | CASSEQGGIYGYTF
TRBJ2-2 | - | TRBV19 | TRBD1 | TGTGCCGTCGGCCCAGGGGGAACGGCCGGGGAGCTGTTTTTT | CAVGPGGTAGELFF
TRBJ2-7 | - | TRBV5-1 | - | TGCGCCAGCAGCTTGTATGACAGTTCCTACGAGCAGTACTTC | CASSLYDSSYEQYF
TRBJ1-2 | - | TRBV6-6 | - | TGTGCCAGCAGCGATCCGGGTCGCCTTTTAGGCTACACCTTC | CASSDPGRLLGYTF
TRBJ2-1 | - | TRBV4-3 | - | TGCGCCAGCAGCCAAGAGGGCAGGGCAGACAATGAGCAGTTCTTC | CASSQEGRADNEQFF
TRBJ1-6 | few | TRBV7-2 | TRBD1 | TGTGCCAGCAGCCACTACACACAGGGGGCTTCCTATAATTCACCCCTCCACTTT | CASSHYTQGASYNSPLHF
TRBJ2-3 | once | TRBV11-2 | TRBD1 | TGTGCCAGCAGCTTATGGGGAAGACAGGGAGGCACAGATACGCAGTATTTT | CASSLWGRQGGTDTQYF
TRBJ2-1 | - | TRBV10-2 | TRBD2 | TGCGCCAGCAGTGGGACTGGGGGGGACCCTTCTGAGCAGTTCTTC | CASSGTGGDPSEQFF
TRBJ1-2 | - | TRBV4-3 | - | TGCGCCAGCAGCCAAGCGACCGCGGGGCGCGGTGGCTACACCTTC | CASSQATAGRGGYTF
TRBJ2-7 | - | TRBV12-3/TRBV12-4 | - | TGTGCCAGCAGTTTAAGTGGGGGCTACGAGCAGTACTTC | CASSLSGGYEQYF
TRBJ2-7 | once | TRBV6-2/TRBV6-3 | - | TGTGCCAGCAGCCCCCACGGAGGACCAGGTAGTTGGGAGCAGTACTTC | CASSPHGGPGSWEQYF
TRBJ1-5 | few | TRBV19 | - | TGTGCCAGTAGTAACAGGGATAATCAGCCCCAGCATTTT | CASSNRDNQPQHF
TRBJ1-1 | - | TRBV13 | TRBD1 | TGTGCCAGCAGCTTAAGGACAGGCAGGAACACTGAAGCTTTCTTT | CASSLRTGRNTEAFF
TRBJ1-2 | - | TRBV6-5 | TRBD1 | TGTGCCAGCCGACAGGGACACTATGGCTACACCTTC | CASRQGHYGYTF
TRBJ1-1 | - | TRBV6-1 | - | TGTGCCAGCAGTGAGGGGTCGAGGAACACTGAAGCTTTCTTT | CASSEGSRNTEAFF
TRBJ2-3 | - | TRBV5-4 | - | TGTGCCAGCACCCACTCAGCGGGCCTCACAGATACGCAGTATTTT | CASTHSAGLTDTQYF
TRBJ1-1 | - | TRBV7-7 | - | TGTGCTAGCAGCCCCCTGGGAGGGGCGGGCACTGAAGCTTTCTTT | CASSPLGGAGTEAFF
TRBJ2-3 | - | TRBV20-1 | - | TGCAGTGCTAGTGGGGGACGGAGCACAGATACGCAGTATTTT | CSASGGRSTDTQYF
TRBJ2-3 | - | TRBV9 | TRBD2 | TGTGCCAGCAGCTTAGGGACTAGCGGGGGGACCCCGCAGTATTTT | CASSLGTSGGTPQYF
TRBJ2-1 | - | TRBV6-4 | TRBD2 | TGTGCCAGCGCGCGGGGGGAATACAATGAGCAGTTCTTC | CASARGEYNEQFF
TRBJ1-1 | - | TRBV5-1 | - | TGCGCCAGCAGCTTGGTTCCCAGGTCGAGGAACACTGAAGCTTTCTTT | CASSLVPRSRNTEAFF
TRBJ2-7 | - | TRBV18 | TRBD1 | TGTGCCAGCTCGCCGGGACAGGAGACCTACGAGCAGTACTTC | CASSPGQETYEQYF
TRBJ1-6 | once | TRBV7-2 | - | TGTGCCAGCAGCTTACAATATAATTCACCCCTCCACTTT | CASSLQYNSPLHF
TRBJ1-3 | - | TRBV4-1 | - | TGCGCCAGCAGACCAGAGGACAGCTCTGGAAACACCATATATTTT | CASRPEDSSGNTIYF
TRBJ1-2 | - | TRBV7-9 | TRBD1 | TGTGCCAGCAGCTTCCAGGGGGCCACAAACTATGGCTACACCTTC | CASSFQGATNYGYTF
TRBJ1-4 | - | TRBV5-6 | - | TGTGCCAGCAGCTTGGCCGGGAAAACAGGTTATGAAAAACTGTTTTTT | CASSLAGKTGYEKLFF
TRBJ2-1 | - | TRBV6-6 | - | TGTGCCAGCAGTCCTTTTGGGGGGCCCGTTAATCAGTTCTTC | CASSPFGGPVNQFF
TRBJ1-2 | - | TRBV5-1 | - | TGCGCCAGCAGCTTGGGACAGGACTATGGCTACACCTTC | CASSLGQDYGYTF
TRBJ2-7 | - | TRBV5-1 | - | TGCGCCAGCAGCGCTGTCGGGGTTCGGTACGAGCAGTACTTC | CASSAVGVRYEQYF
TRBJ2-1 | - | TRBV9 | - | TGTGCCAGCAGCCCCCTAGGGGGGAATGAGCAGTTCTTC | CASSPLGGNEQFF
TRBJ1-2 | - | TRBV6-1 | - | TGTGCCAGCAGTGAATATGTTCAGGGCGGCTACACCTTC | CASSEYVQGGYTF
TRBJ1-3 | - | TRBV6-5 | - | TGTGCCAGCAGGGACTCTGGACTCTCTGGAAACACCATATATTTT | CASRDSGLSGNTIYF
TRBJ1-1 | - | TRBV4-3 | - | TGCGCCAGCAGCCAAGATTTCAACACTGAAGCTTTCTTT | CASSQDFNTEAFF
TRBJ1-6 | - | TRBV7-8 | - | TGTGCCAGCAGCTTAGTTGGGGACCTTAATTCACCCCTCCACTTT | CASSLVGDLNSPLHF
TRBJ1-1 | - | TRBV27 | TRBD1 | TGTGCCAGCAGTAGCCGCGCGGGACAGGGGATGAACACTGAAGCTTTCTTT | CASSSRAGQGMNTEAFF
TRBJ2-1 | - | TRBV5-1 | - | TGCGCCAGCCGCGACTACAATGAGCAGTTCTTC | CASRDYNEQFF
TRBJ1-1 | - | TRBV3-1/TRBV3-2 | - | TGTGCCAGCAGCGTTGTGGGATCTGAAGCTTTCTTT | CASSVVGSEAFF
TRBJ1-5 | - | TRBV5-4 | - | TGTGCCAGCAGCTTGGGTAATCCGGGGGACAATCAGCCCCAGCATTTT | CASSLGNPGDNQPQHF
TRBJ2-2 | - | TRBV30 | TRBD2 | TGTGCCCCCGGGGGGGCCGAGGAAAACGGGGAGCTGTTTTTT | CAPGGAEENGELFF
TRBJ2-7 | - | TRBV27 | TRBD2 | TGTGCCAGCAGGGGACTAGCGGGAAATTACGAGCAGTACTTC | CASRGLAGNYEQYF
TRBJ1-3 | - | TRBV7-2 | - | TGTGCCAGCAGCATCCGATGGGGGGAAAGAAACACCATATATTTT | CASSIRWGERNTIYF
TRBJ2-3 | - | TRBV6-1 | TRBD1 | TGTGCCAGCAGTGAGGGGACAGGGAGCGACTTCACAGATACGCAGTATTTT | CASSEGTGSDFTDTQYF